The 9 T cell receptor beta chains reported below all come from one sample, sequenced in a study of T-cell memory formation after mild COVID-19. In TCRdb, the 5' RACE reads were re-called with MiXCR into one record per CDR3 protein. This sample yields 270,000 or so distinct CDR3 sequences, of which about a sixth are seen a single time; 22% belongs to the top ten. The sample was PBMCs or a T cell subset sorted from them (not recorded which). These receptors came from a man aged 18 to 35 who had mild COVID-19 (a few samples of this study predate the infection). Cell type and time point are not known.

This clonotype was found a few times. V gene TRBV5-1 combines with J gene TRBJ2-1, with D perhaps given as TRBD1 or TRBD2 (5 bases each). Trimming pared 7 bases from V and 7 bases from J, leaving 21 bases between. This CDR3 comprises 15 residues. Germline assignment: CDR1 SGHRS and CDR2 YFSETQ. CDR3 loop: CASQPQLTRGNEQFF. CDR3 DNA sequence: TGCGCCAGCCAGCCCCAGCTTACGAGGGGAAATGAGCAGTTCTTC.

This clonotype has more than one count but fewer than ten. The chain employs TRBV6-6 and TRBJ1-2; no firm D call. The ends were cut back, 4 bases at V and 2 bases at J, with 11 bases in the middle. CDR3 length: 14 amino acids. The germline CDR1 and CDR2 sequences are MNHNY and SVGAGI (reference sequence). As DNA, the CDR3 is TGTGCCAGCAGTTTCGCGGACGGAAACTATGGCTACACCTTC. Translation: CASSFADGNYGYTF.

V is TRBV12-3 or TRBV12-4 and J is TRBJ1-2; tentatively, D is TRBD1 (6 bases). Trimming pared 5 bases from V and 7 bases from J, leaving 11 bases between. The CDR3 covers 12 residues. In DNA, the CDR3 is TGTGCCAGCAGTGGGGGGGCCGGTGGCTACACCTTC. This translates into CASSGGAGGYTF.

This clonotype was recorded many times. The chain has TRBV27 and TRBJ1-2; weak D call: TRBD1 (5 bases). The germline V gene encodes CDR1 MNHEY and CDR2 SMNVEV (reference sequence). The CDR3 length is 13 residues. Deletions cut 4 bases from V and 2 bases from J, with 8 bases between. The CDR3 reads CASSSGRNYGYTF. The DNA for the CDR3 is TGTGCCAGCAGTTCGGGACGGAACTATGGCTACACCTTC.

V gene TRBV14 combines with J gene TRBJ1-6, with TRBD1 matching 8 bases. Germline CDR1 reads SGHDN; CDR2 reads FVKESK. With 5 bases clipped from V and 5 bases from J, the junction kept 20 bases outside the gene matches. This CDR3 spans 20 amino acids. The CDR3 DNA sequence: TGTGCCAGCAGCGGCCAACCGGGACAGGCGGTAACAAGGAATAATTCACCCCTCCACTTT. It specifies CASSGQPGQAVTRNNSPLHF. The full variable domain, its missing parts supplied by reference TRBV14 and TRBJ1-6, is EAGVTQFPSHSVIEKGQTVTLRCDPISGHDNLYWYRRVMGKEIKFLLHFVKESKQDESGMPNNRFLAERTGGTYSTLKVQPAELEDSGVYFCASSGQPGQAVTRNNSPLHFGNGTRLTVT.

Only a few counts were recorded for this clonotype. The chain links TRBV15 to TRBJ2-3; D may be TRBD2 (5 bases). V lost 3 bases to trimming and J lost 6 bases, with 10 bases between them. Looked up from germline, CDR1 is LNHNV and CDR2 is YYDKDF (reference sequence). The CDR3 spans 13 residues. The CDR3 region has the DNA TGTGCCACCAGCAGTGAGGGTAGGGATACGCAGTATTTT. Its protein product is CATSSEGRDTQYF.

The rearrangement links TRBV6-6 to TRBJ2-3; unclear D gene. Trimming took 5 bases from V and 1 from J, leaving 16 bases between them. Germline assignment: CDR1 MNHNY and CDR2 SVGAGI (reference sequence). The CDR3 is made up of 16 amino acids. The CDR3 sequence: CASSTAPQSRTDTQYF. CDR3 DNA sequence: TGTGCCAGCAGTACCGCACCTCAGAGTCGCACAGATACGCAGTATTTT.

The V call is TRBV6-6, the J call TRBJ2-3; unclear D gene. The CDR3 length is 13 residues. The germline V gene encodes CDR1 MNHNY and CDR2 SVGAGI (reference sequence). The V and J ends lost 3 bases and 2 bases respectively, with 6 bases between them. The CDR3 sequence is CASSYRVTDTQYF. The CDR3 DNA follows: TGTGCCAGCAGTTATAGGGTCACAGATACGCAGTATTTT.

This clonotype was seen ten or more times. The CDR3 DNA reads as TGTGCCAGCAGCTTAGCGCCGGGCACAGATACGCAGTATTTT. Its protein product is CASSLAPGTDTQYF. V gene TRBV7-2 combines with J gene TRBJ2-3, with D hard to call. This CDR3 is 14 amino acids long. Germline lookup yields CDR1 SGHTA and CDR2 FQGNSA. Trimming took 0 bases from V and 1 from J, leaving 5 bases between them. Full variable domain (rest looked up from reference TRBV7-2 and TRBJ2-3): GAGVSQSPSNKVTEKGKDVELRCDPISGHTALYWYRQSLGQGLEFLIYFQGNSAPDKSGLPSDRFSAERTGGSVSTLTIQRTQQEDSAVYLCASSLAPGTDTQYFGPGTRLTVL.